A single sample is the source of the 4 T cell receptor beta chains below, sequenced in a study of T cell repertoires in cytomegalovirus infection. TCRdb re-derived calls from the reads in MiXCR, one entry per CDR3 protein. The sample yields hundreds of thousands of distinct CDR3 sequences, approximately 31% seen once. These receptors' targets are unknown. The source was cultured CD8+ T cells from PBMCs, collected from culture after CMV antigen stimulation. The source is a human donor in good health (CMV status not recorded). Some clones in this sample may be carry-over from other donors' samples.

This chain links TRBV6-5 with TRBJ2-7, with D maybe TRBD1 (5 bases). V lost 0 bases, J lost 3 bases, and 12 bases lay in between. Germline loops: CDR1 MNHEY, CDR2 SVGAGI. The CDR3 is 15 residues long. CDR3 coding DNA: TGTGCCAGCAGTTACTCGACGCAGGGTATCTACGAGCAGTACGTC. It specifies CASSYSTQGIYEQYV.

In its sample, this clonotype was seen many times. This chain joins TRBV6-5 and TRBJ2-1, with 9 bases aligning to TRBD2. The junction had 14 bases not matched to a gene; V was cut back by 5 bases and J by 6 bases. The germline gives CDR1 MNHEY, CDR2 SVGAGI. The CDR3 contains 17 residues. CDR3 nucleotide sequence: TGTGCCAGCAGTCTCGGCCCTATGGGACTAGCTGGCAATGAGCAGTTCTTC. Encoded protein: CASSLGPMGLAGNEQFF.

This rearrangement joins TRBV4-2 to TRBJ2-3; 11 nucleotides align to TRBD2. CDR1 is LGHNA, CDR2 YNFKEQ, per germline. The CDR3 totals 16 residues. Losses at the gene ends were 6 bases for V and 2 bases for J; bases not matched to a gene: 7. The CDR3 loop is CASSLVLAGATDTQYF. CDR3 sequence (DNA): TGTGCCAGCAGTCTGGTACTAGCGGGGGCCACAGATACGCAGTATTTT.

J is TRBJ1-4 and V is TRBV5-1; D not resolved. CDR1 is SGHRS and CDR2 is YFSETQ in the germline V gene. Trimming took 0 bases from V and 6 from J, leaving 9 bases between them. This CDR3 spans 14 amino acids. CDR3 sequence: CASSLEKGHEKLFF. For the CDR3, the DNA is TGCGCCAGCAGCTTGGAAAAGGGTCATGAAAAACTGTTTTTT.